Listed here are 22 T cell receptor beta chains from one sample, sequenced in a study of graft-versus-host responses after intestinal transplantation. No antigen has been assigned to these receptors. TCRdb keeps only in-frame clones here, not all; method: immunoSEQ multiplex PCR. The table shows 70,000 to 100,000 clones, with roughly 89% occurring only once. Sequenced here: unstimulated CD4+ T cells sorted from spleen or lymph node cells, sampled before intestinal transplant. The receptors originated from a human donor who received an intestinal transplant.

The chain combines TRBV7-8 with TRBJ1-5; a possible D gene is TRBD1 (6 bases). V was trimmed by 0 bases and J by 6 bases, leaving 12 bases between them. Germline loops: CDR1 SGHVS, CDR2 FQNEAQ. There are 15 residues in the CDR3. Here the CDR3 DNA reads TGTGCCAGCAGCTTAGCGCCACAGGGCGGTCAGCCCCAGCATTTT. This sequence encodes CASSLAPQGGQPQHF. Drawing the rest from reference TRBV7-8 and TRBJ1-5, the complete variable domain is GAGVSQSPRYKVAKRGQDVALRCDPISGHVSLFWYQQALGQGPEFLTYFQNEAQLDKSGLPSDRFFAERPEGSVSTLKIQRTQQEDSAVYLCASSLAPQGGQPQHFGDGTRLSIL.

The gene calls are TRBV28 and TRBJ1-5; D unresolved. The CDR3 sequence is 13 residues long. Trimming removed 3 bases at V and 4 bases at J, with 7 bases between. The V gene's germline CDR1 is MDHEN and CDR2 SYDVKM. The DNA of the CDR3 is TGTGCCAGCAGTTTTTGGAGAAATCAGCCCCAGCATTTT. This translates into CASSFWRNQPQHF.

The rearrangement uses TRBV4-1 and TRBJ2-3; 8 nucleotides line up with TRBD2. The CDR3 has 15 amino acids. J gave up 1 base and V 4 bases, and 4 bases lay outside the gene matches. Germline V gene data show CDR1 as MGHRA and CDR2 as YSYEKL. CDR3: CASSLQAGGTDTQYF. For the CDR3, the DNA is TGCGCCAGCAGCCTACAAGCGGGGGGCACAGATACGCAGTATTTT.

This chain uses TRBV28 with TRBJ1-2; D is unclear. The CDR3 covers 13 residues. CDR1 and CDR2 from the germline V gene are MDHEN and SYDVKM. Between the trimmed V and J ends, which lost 3 bases and 2 bases, there was a span of 7 bases. The chain's CDR3 is CASSLLQNYGYTF. CDR3 coding DNA: TGTGCCAGCAGTTTGCTGCAGAACTATGGCTACACCTTC.

This clone was detected once. The V call is TRBV6-1, the J call TRBJ2-7; 7 nucleotides align to TRBD2. This CDR3 comprises 14 residues. Germline V lookup: CDR1 MNHNS, CDR2 SASEGT. The junction had 7 bases not matched to a gene; V was cut back by 7 bases and J by 1 base. The CDR3 DNA sequence: TGTGCCAGCATTCCCGGGAGGCCTTCCTACGAGCAGTACTTC. Encoded protein: CASIPGRPSYEQYF.

This clone was seen a handful of times. The chain has TRBV5-4 and TRBJ2-7; D is unresolved. This CDR3 region has 11 residues. Trimming left V 4 bases short and J 2 bases short, with 4 bases between. Per the germline V gene, CDR1 is SGHNT and CDR2 is YYREEE (reference sequence). CDR3 sequence: CASSPAYEQYF. The CDR3 coding sequence is TGTGCCAGCAGCCCTGCCTACGAGCAGTACTTC.

The gene calls are TRBV2 and TRBJ1-5; D not resolved. This CDR3 region has 14 residues. Per germline, CDR1 SNHLY and CDR2 FYNNEI. V was pared by 0 bases and J by 4 bases, with 7 bases between. The CDR3: CASSEARVNQPQHF. The CDR3 region has the DNA TGTGCCAGCAGTGAAGCGCGCGTGAATCAGCCCCAGCATTTT. Variable domain in full (rest from reference TRBV2 and TRBJ1-5): EPEVTQTPSHQVTQMGQEVILRCVPISNHLYFYWYRQILGQKVEFLVSFYNNEISEKSEIFDDQFSVERPDGSNFTLKIRSTKLEDSAMYFCASSEARVNQPQHFGDGTRLSIL.

This sequence joins TRBV5-1 and TRBJ2-7; 10 bases map to TRBD1. The CDR3 runs 14 residues. Germline loops: CDR1 SGHRS, CDR2 YFSETQ. V shed 3 bases, J shed 3 bases, and the junction held 3 bases outside the gene matches. DNA of the CDR3: TGCGCCAGCAGCTCCCGGGACAGGGGCTACGAGCAGTACTTC. Encoded protein: CASSSRDRGYEQYF.

The chain uses TRBV11-2 and TRBJ1-2, with a possible D match to TRBD1 (5 bases). V lost 5 bases and J lost 4, with 14 bases in between. The length of the CDR3 is 14 residues. The V gene's germline CDR1 is SGHAT and CDR2 FQNNGV. The CDR3 is CASSLLIQAYGYTF. The CDR3 DNA follows: TGTGCCAGCAGCCTCCTTATACAGGCCTATGGCTACACCTTC.

The chain has TRBV28 and TRBJ2-7, with a tentative D call TRBD2 (6 bases). The CDR3 runs to 13 residues. Germline V lookup: CDR1 MDHEN, CDR2 SYDVKM. V was trimmed by 6 bases and J by 3 bases, leaving 12 bases between them. CDR3 region: CASSSGTRYEQYF. CDR3 coding DNA: TGTGCCAGCAGCTCCGGGACTCGCTACGAGCAGTACTTC.

This clone was seen a single time. V is TRBV27 and J is TRBJ1-1; weak D call: TRBD1 (6 bases). The V gene lost 6 bases and the J gene lost 3 bases, with 17 bases spanning the gap. The CDR3 contains 15 residues. CDR1 and CDR2 from the germline V gene are MNHEY and SMNVEV (reference sequence). This CDR3 reads CASRYLGGGHTEAFF. CDR3 bases: TGTGCCAGCAGATACCTCGGGGGGGGCCACACTGAAGCTTTCTTT.

The J gene is TRBJ1-3, the V gene TRBV2, with D unresolved. The CDR3 loop spans 14 amino acids. CDR1 is SNHLY and CDR2 is FYNNEI in the germline V gene. V dropped 2 bases and J dropped 1 base, with 6 bases sitting between them. CDR3 nucleotides: TGTGCCAGCAGTGAAATCAGGTCTGGAAACACCATATATTTT. It specifies CASSEIRSGNTIYF.

The chain combines TRBV6-1 with TRBJ1-1, with D tentatively TRBD1 (6 bases). V gave up 4 bases and J gave up 2 bases, with 11 bases separating them. This CDR3 has 14 residues. Germline lookup yields CDR1 MNHNS and CDR2 SASEGT. In DNA form, the CDR3 reads TGTGCCAGCAGTGCTACACAGGGTAACACTGAAGCTTTCTTT. It yields the protein CASSATQGNTEAFF.

The V and J genes are TRBV5-1 and TRBJ2-5; 9 positions match TRBD2. With 0 bases clipped from V and 1 base from J, the junction kept 7 bases outside the gene matches. Germline CDR1 is SGHRS and CDR2 is YFSETQ. The CDR3 extends over 17 amino acids. CDR3 protein: CASSLAHSGGLQETQYF. DNA of the CDR3: TGCGCCAGCAGCTTGGCCCATAGCGGGGGTCTCCAAGAGACCCAGTACTTC.

This chain uses TRBV15 with TRBJ1-6, with a possible D match to TRBD1 (6 bases). The CDR3 length is 18 residues. Trimming took 1 base from V and 0 from J, leaving 13 bases between them. Germline CDR1 and CDR2: LNHNV and YYDKDF (reference sequence). CDR3 in DNA: TGTGCCACCAGCAGAGGTGGACAGCGTGGCTCCTATAATTCACCCCTCCACTTT. Translation: CATSRGGQRGSYNSPLHF.

CDR3 sequence reads: CASSLDRGRLHEQYF. CDR3 nucleotides: TGTGCCAGCAGCTTGGACAGGGGGCGACTCCACGAGCAGTACTTC. The gene calls are TRBV5-4 and TRBJ2-7, with 9 bases aligning to TRBD1. The length of the CDR3 is 15 residues. Germline lookup yields CDR1 SGHNT and CDR2 YYREEE (reference sequence). J gave up 5 bases and V 0 bases, and 6 bases lay outside the gene matches.

V is TRBV7-8 and J is TRBJ2-7; D possibly corresponds to TRBD1 (5 bases). This CDR3 has 14 residues. CDR1 and CDR2 (germline): SGHVS, FQNEAQ. Deletions cut 1 base from V and 3 bases from J, with 10 bases between. The DNA of the CDR3 is TGTGCCAGCAGCTTAGTCAGCCAGGGCTACGAGCAGTACTTC. This translates into CASSLVSQGYEQYF.

CDR3 region: CASAVGGYTGELFF. The CDR3 DNA sequence: TGTGCCAGCGCGGTGGGAGGCTATACCGGGGAGCTGTTTTTT. The genes are TRBV6-5 and TRBJ2-2; D possibly corresponds to TRBD2 (6 bases). The CDR3 is 14 residues long. Germline CDR1 MNHEY, CDR2 SVGAGI. V lost 8 bases and J lost 5, with 15 bases in between.

CDR3 amino acids: CASRSSGGLGEKETQYF. DNA of the CDR3: TGTGCCAGCAGGAGTAGCGGGGGCCTAGGGGAAAAAGAGACCCAGTACTTC. The V call is TRBV28, the J call TRBJ2-5; 9 bases align to TRBD2. Trimming at V came to 6 bases and at J to 3 bases, leaving 14 bases not matched to a gene. The CDR3 contains 17 residues. The germline V gene encodes CDR1 MDHEN and CDR2 SYDVKM.

Details on this clone: Other nucleotide sequences in the sample specify the same CDR3. The genes are TRBV5-1 and TRBJ2-5; D uncertain. This CDR3 region has 13 residues. In germline, CDR1 is SGHRS, CDR2 YFSETQ. Trimming cost V 0 bases and J 5 bases, with 8 bases left between them. The CDR3 region has the DNA TGCGCCAGCAGCTTGGGGGCTCGGGAGACCCAGTACTTC. Its protein product is CASSLGARETQYF.

This chain uses TRBV13 with TRBJ1-3; possibly TRBD1 for D (5 bases). Looked up from germline, CDR1 is PRHDT and CDR2 is FYEKMQ (reference sequence). With 3 bases removed from V and 0 bases from J, the gap between germline ends came to 15 bases. CDR3 length: 17 amino acids. The CDR3 is CASSFQAGPSSGNTIYF. The CDR3 nucleotides are TGTGCCAGCAGCTTCCAGGCGGGGCCAAGCTCTGGAAACACCATATATTTT.

The chain links TRBV5-1 to TRBJ2-7; 10 bases agree with TRBD1. The length of the CDR3 is 15 residues. Germline assignment: CDR1 SGHRS and CDR2 YFSETQ. V shed 7 bases, J shed 5 bases, and the junction held 12 bases outside the gene matches. CDR3 nucleotide sequence: TGCGCCAGCTCTTTGCGAGGGACAGGGGTCCACGAGCAGTACTTC. This translates into CASSLRGTGVHEQYF.